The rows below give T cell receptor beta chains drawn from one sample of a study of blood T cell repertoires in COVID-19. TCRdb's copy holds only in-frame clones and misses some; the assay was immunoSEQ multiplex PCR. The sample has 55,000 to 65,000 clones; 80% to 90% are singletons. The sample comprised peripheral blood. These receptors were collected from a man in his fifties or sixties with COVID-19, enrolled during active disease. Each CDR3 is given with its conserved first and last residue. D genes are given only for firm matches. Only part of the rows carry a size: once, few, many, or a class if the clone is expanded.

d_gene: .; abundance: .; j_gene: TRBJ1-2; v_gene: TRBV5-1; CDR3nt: TGCGCCAGCAGCTTCGGCCAGGTCTATGGCTACACCTTC; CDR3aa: CASSFGQVYGYTF
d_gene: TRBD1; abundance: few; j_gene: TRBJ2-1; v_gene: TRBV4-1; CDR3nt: TGCGCCAGCAGCCAGGGAGGACAGGGCTTCGGAGAGCAGTTCTTC; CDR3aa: CASSQGGQGFGEQFF
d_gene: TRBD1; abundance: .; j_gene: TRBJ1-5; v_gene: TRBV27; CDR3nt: TGTGCCAGCAGCCGTACTGGGGGACAGGACAATCAGCCCCAGCATTTT; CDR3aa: CASSRTGGQDNQPQHF
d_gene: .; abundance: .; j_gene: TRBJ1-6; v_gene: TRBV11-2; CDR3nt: TGTGCCAGCAGCTTGGAAGTCAGGACACACACTAATTCACCCCTCCACTTT; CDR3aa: CASSLEVRTHTNSPLHF
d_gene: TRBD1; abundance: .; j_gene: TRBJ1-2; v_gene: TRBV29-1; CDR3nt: TGCAGCGCTGGACAGGGGACCGGCTACACCTTC; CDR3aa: CSAGQGTGYTF
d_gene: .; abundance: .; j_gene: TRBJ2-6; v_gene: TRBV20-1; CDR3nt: TGCAGTGCTAGTCCCCGCTCTGGGGCCAACGTCCTGACTTTC; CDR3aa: CSASPRSGANVLTF
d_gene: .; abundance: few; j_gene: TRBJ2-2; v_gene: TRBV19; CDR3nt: TGTGCCAGTAAGGATATAGCTAGAGACACCGGGGAGCTGTTTTTT; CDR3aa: CASKDIARDTGELFF
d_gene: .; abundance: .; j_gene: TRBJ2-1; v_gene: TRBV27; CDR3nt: TGTGCCAGCAGTTTCAACCGCGGCCCCAGCTCCTACAATGAGCAGTTCTTC; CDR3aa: CASSFNRGPSSYNEQFF
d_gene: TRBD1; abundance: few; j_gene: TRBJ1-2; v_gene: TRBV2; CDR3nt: TGTGCCAGCAGTGAAGCGCTTCGACAGGGGTATGGCTACACCTTC; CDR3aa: CASSEALRQGYGYTF
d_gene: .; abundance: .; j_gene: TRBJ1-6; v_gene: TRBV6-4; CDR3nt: TGTGCCAGCAGTGAAACTCTTAATTCACCCCTCCACTTT; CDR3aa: CASSETLNSPLHF
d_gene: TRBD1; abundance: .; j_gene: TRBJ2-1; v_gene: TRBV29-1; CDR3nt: TGCAGCGGGAGACAGGGGGCAGGGAATGAGCAGTTCTTC; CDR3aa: CSGRQGAGNEQFF
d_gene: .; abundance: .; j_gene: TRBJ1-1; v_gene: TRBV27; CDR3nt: TGTGCCAGCAGTTTAACCCAGGGCAATCGAAGAAGGAACACTGAAGCTTTCTTT; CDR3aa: CASSLTQGNRRRNTEAFF
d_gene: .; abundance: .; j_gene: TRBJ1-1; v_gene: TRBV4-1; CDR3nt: TGCGCCAGCAGCCTTGATGCGGACACTGAAGCTTTCTTT; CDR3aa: CASSLDADTEAFF
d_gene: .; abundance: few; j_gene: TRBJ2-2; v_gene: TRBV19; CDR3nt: TGTGCCAGCAGAAAAGAGAGGCGGATCGTAAACACCGGGGAGCTGTTTTTT; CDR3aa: CASRKERRIVNTGELFF
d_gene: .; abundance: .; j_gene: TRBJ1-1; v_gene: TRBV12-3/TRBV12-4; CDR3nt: TGTGCCAGCAGTTTCAGTATGAACACTGAAGCTTTCTTT; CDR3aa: CASSFSMNTEAFF
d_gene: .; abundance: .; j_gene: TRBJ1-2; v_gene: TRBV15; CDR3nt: TGTGCCACCAGCAGAGATCGGTCGGTCTACTATGGCTACACCTTC; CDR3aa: CATSRDRSVYYGYTF
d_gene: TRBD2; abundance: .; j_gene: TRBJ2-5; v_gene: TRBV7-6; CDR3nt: TGTGCCAGCAGCTTCGCTCCCGGACTAGCGGGGGAAGAGACCCAGTACTTC; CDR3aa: CASSFAPGLAGEETQYF